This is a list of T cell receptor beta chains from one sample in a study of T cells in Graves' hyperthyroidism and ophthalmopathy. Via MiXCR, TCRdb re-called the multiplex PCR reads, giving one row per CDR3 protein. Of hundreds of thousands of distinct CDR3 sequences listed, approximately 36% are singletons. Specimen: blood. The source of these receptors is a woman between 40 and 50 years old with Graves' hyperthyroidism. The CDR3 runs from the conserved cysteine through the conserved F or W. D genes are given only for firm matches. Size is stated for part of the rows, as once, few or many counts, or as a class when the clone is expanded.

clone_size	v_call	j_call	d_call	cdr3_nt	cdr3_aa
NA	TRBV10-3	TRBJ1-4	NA	TGTGCCATCAGTTTACCGGTTGTCAGGCAGGCGGAAAAACTGTTTTTT	CAISLPVVRQAEKLFF
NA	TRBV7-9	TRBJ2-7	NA	TGTGCCAGCAGCTTAATAGACACCTACGAGCAGTACTTC	CASSLIDTYEQYF
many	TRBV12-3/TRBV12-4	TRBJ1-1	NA	TGTGCCAGCAGTTTACTACTTCCGAACACTGAAGCTTTCTTT	CASSLLLPNTEAFF
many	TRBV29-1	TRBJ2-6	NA	TGCAGCGTTGACTCAGGGCCCGGGGCCAACGTCCTGACTTTC	CSVDSGPGANVLTF
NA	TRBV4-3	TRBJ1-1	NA	TGCGCCAGCAGCCTAGCCGCGGACCGAGGTGAAGCTTTCTTT	CASSLAADRGEAFF
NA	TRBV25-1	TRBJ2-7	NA	TGTGCCAGCAGTGATAGGGACACCTGGGCGGAGCAGTACTTC	CASSDRDTWAEQYF
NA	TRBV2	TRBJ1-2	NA	TGTGCCAGCAGTGACGGTGGAACTAACTATGGCTACACCTTC	CASSDGGTNYGYTF
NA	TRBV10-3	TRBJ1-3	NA	TGTGCCAGCAGTTCCGGACAGCTTTACTCTGGAAACACCATATATTTT	CASSSGQLYSGNTIYF
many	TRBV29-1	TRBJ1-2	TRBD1	TGCAGCGTTGAGATCGGACAGGGGGACTATGGCTACACCTTC	CSVEIGQGDYGYTF
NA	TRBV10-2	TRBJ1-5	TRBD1	TGCGCCAGCAGGACAACAGGGGTGACGGGGCCCCAGCATTTT	CASRTTGVTGPQHF
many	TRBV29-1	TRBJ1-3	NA	TGCAGCATTCGACAGGGAAACACCATATATTTT	CSIRQGNTIYF
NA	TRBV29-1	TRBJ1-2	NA	TGCAGCATACTGGCGGCAAACTATGGCTACACCTTC	CSILAANYGYTF
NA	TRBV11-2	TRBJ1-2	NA	TGTGCCAGCAGCCCACAGGGTTCTGAAGGCTACACCTTC	CASSPQGSEGYTF
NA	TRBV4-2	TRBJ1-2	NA	TGTGCCAGCAGCCAAGATGTGGGGCGGGGGCATGCCTATGGCTACACCTTC	CASSQDVGRGHAYGYTF
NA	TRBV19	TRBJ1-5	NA	TGTGCCAGTAGTAGGGGGGGGGGCCTGGGGCCATATAGCAATCAGCCCCAGCATTTT	CASSRGGGLGPYSNQPQHF
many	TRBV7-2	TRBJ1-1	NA	TGTGCCAGCAGCCGTCGGGGCGGCAGGGCAGGTGGGAACACTGAAGCTTTCTTT	CASSRRGGRAGGNTEAFF
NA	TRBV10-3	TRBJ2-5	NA	TGTGCCATCAGTGGAGGGTTGCTTGGGACCCAGTACTTC	CAISGGLLGTQYF
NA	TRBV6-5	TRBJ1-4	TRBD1	TGTGCCAGCAGTCTTCGCCCGGGACAGAATGAAAAACTGTTTTTT	CASSLRPGQNEKLFF